Described below is a single T cell receptor beta chain sequence and its context. The antigen remains unidentified. The data stem from a study of cytomegalovirus exposure and HLA in healthy donors. Study-wide findings and caveats: Previous analysis showed most TCR beta V segments were productive about 90% or about 30% of the time. Later genetic work tied a missense DCLRE1C variant to beta-chain V and J trimming. When analyzed later, the rates of TCR association showed variation by HLA locus, with DRB1 the most and HLA-C the fewest. Associated with cytomegalovirus, according to the listing, were 150 to 200 TCR beta chains.

Looked up from germline, CDR1 is KGHSH and CDR2 is LQKENI. The CDR3 has 15 amino acids. V lost 1 base to trimming and J lost 3 bases, with 12 bases between them. Primers for the PCR totalled 60 Vbeta and 13 Jbeta. The method was immunoSEQ multiplex PCR; TCRdb's version includes in-frame clones alone and lacks a portion of them. The sample has about 86,000 clones, just under 80% seen once. This clonotype originated in a male donor in good health and CMV-seropositive. Sequencing was performed on PBMCs. The V gene is TRBV18, the J gene TRBJ2-5; possibly TRBD2 for D (5 bases). The DNA for the CDR3 is TGTGCCAGCTCACCACGTGCCGCCGGGAAAGAGACCCAGTACTTC. Protein sequence: CASSPRAAGKETQYF.